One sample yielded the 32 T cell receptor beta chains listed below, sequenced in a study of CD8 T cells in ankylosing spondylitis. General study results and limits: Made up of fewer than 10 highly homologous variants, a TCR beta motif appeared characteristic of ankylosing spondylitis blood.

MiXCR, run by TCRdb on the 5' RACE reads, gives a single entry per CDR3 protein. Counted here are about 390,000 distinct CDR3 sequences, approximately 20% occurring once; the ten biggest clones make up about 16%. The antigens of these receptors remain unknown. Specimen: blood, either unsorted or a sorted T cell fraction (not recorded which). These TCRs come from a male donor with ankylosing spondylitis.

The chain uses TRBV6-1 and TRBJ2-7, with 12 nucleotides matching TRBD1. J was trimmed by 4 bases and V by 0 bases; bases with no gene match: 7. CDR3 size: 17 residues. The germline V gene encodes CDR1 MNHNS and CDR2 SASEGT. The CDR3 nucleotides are TGTGCCAGCAGTGAAGCGCCGACGGGACAGGGGGCGTACGAGCAGTACTTC. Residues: CASSEAPTGQGAYEQYF.

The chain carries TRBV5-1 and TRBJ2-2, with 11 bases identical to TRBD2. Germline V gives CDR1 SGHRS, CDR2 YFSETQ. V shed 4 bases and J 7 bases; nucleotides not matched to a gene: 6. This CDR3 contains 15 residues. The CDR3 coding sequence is TGCGCCAGCAGCCGTAGCGGGAGGGCCATCGGGGAGCTGTTTTTT. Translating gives CASSRSGRAIGELFF.

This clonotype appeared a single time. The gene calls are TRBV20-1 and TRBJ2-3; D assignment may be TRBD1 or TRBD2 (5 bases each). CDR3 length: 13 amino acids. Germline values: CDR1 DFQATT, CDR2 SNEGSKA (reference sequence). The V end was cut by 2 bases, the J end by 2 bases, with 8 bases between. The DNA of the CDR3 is TGCAGTGCTAGATCGGGGCTCACAGATACGCAGTATTTT. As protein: CSARSGLTDTQYF.

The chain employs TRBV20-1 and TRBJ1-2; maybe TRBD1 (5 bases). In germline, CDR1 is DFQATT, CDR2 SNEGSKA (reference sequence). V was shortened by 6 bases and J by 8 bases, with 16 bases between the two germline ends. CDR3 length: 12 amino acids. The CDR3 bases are TGCAGTGCGACTAATTGGGGGTTCGGCTACACCTTC. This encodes CSATNWGFGYTF.

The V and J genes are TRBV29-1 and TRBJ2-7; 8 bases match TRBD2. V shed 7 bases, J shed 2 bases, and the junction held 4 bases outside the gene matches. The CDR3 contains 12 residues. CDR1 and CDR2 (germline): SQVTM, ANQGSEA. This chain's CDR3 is CSAGGSPYEQYF. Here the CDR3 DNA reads TGCAGCGCGGGAGGGAGCCCCTACGAGCAGTACTTC.

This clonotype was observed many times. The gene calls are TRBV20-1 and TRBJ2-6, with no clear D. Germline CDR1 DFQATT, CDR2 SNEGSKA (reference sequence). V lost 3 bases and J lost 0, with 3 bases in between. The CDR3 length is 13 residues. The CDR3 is CSARLSGANVLTF. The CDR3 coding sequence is TGCAGTGCTAGGCTCTCTGGGGCCAACGTCCTGACTTTC.

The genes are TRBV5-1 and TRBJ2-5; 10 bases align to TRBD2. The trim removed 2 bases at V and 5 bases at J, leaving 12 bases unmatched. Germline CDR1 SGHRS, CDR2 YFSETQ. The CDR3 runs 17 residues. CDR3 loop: CASSLKREGILVETQYF. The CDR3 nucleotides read TGCGCCAGCAGCTTAAAGCGGGAGGGCATCCTGGTGGAGACCCAGTACTTC.

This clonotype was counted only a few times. In DNA form, the CDR3 reads TGCGCCAGCAGCCGCACGAGTCAGGGATACACTGAAGCTTTCTTT. It is translated as CASSRTSQGYTEAFF. This chain joins TRBV5-1 and TRBJ1-1; the D gene is possibly TRBD1 (5 bases). V gave up 4 bases and J gave up 3 bases, with 16 bases separating them. CDR1 and CDR2 from the germline V gene are SGHRS and YFSETQ. The CDR3 is 15 amino acids.

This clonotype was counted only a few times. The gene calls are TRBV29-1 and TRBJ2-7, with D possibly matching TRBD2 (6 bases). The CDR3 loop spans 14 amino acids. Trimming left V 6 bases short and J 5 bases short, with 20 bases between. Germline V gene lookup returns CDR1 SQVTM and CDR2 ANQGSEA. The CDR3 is CSVGPTGVVHEQYF. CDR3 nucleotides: TGCAGCGTGGGTCCCACGGGAGTCGTCCACGAGCAGTACTTC.

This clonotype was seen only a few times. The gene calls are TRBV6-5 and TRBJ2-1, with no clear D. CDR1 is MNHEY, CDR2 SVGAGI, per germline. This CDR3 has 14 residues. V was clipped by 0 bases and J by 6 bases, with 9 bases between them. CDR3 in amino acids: CASSYSSTVNEQFF. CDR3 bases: TGTGCCAGCAGTTACTCAAGCACGGTCAATGAGCAGTTCTTC.

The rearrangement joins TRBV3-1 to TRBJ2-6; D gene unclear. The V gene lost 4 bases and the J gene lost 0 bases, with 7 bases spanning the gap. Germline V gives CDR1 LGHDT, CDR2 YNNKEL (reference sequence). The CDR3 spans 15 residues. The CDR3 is CASSRDISGANVLTF. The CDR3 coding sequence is TGTGCCAGCAGCCGCGATATCTCTGGGGCCAACGTCCTGACTTTC.

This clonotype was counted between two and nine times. The CDR3 here is CASSPTGTRQETQYF. CDR3 bases: TGTGCCAGCTCACCGACAGGGACAAGACAAGAGACCCAGTACTTC. The chain employs TRBV18 and TRBJ2-5; 7 bases match TRBD1. CDR1 and CDR2 from the germline V gene are KGHSH and LQKENI. The V and J ends lost 3 bases and 2 bases, in that order; junction bases with no gene match: 6. There are 15 residues in the CDR3.

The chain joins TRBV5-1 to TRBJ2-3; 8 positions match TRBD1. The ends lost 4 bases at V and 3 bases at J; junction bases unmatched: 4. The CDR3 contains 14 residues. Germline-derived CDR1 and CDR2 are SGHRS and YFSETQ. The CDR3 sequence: CASSQDRETDTQYF. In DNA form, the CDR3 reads TGCGCCAGCAGCCAGGACAGGGAAACAGATACGCAGTATTTT.

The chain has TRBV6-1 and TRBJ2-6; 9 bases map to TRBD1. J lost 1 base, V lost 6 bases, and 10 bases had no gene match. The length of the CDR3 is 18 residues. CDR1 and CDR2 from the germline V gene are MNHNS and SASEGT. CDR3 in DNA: TGTGCCAGCAGAAGACAGGGGGTCCTCCTATCTGGGGCCAACGTCCTGACTTTC. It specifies CASRRQGVLLSGANVLTF.

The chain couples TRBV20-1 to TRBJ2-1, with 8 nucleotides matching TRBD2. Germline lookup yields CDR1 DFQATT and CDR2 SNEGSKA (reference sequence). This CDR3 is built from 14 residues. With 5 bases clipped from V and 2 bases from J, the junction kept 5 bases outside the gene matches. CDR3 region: CSAQISGTYNEQFF. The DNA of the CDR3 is TGCAGTGCTCAAATTAGCGGGACCTACAATGAGCAGTTCTTC.

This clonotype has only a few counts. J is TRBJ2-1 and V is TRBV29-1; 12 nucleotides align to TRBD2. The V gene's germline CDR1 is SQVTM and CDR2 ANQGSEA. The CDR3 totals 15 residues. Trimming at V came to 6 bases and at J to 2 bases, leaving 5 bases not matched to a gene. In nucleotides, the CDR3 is TGCAGCGTCAGGACTAGCGGGAATCCCTACAATGAGCAGTTCTTC. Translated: CSVRTSGNPYNEQFF.

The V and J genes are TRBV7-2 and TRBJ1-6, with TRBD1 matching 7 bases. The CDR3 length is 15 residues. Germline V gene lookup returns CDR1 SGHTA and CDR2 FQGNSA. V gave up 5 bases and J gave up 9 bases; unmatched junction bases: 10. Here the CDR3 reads CASSNAGHRGSPLHF. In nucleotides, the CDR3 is TGTGCCAGCAGCAATGCCGGACACAGGGGTTCACCCCTCCACTTT.

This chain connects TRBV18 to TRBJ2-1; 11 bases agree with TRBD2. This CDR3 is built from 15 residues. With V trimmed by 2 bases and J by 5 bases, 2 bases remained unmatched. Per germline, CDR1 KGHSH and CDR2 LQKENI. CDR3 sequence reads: CASSPTSGGHNEQFF. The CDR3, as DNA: TGTGCCAGCTCACCAACTAGCGGGGGACACAATGAGCAGTTCTTC.

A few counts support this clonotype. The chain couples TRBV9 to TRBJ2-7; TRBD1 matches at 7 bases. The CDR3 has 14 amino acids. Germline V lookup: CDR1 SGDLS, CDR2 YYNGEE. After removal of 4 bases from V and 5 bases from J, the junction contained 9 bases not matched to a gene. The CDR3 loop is CASSPTGFAHEQYF. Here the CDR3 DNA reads TGTGCCAGCAGCCCGACAGGGTTCGCCCACGAGCAGTACTTC. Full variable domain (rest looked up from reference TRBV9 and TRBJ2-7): DSGVTQTPKHLITATGQRVTLRCSPRSGDLSVYWYQQSLDQGLQFLIQYYNGEERAKGNILERFSAQQFPDLHSELNLSSLELGDSALYFCASSPTGFAHEQYFGPGTRLTVT.

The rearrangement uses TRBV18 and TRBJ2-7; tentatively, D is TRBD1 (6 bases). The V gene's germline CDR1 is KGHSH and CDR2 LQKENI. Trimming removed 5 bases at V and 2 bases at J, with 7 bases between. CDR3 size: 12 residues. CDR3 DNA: TGTGCCAGCTCATGGACAGCCTACGAGCAGTACTTC. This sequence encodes CASSWTAYEQYF.

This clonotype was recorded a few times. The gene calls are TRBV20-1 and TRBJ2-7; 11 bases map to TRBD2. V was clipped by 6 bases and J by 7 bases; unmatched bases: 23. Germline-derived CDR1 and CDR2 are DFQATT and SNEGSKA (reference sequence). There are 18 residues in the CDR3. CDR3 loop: CSATGPLAGAYRQEEQYF. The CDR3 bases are TGCAGTGCCACAGGCCCACTAGCGGGAGCTTATCGGCAGGAAGAGCAGTACTTC.

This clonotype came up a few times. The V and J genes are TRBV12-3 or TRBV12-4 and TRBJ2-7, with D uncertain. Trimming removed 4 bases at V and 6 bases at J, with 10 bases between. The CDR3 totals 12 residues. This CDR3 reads CASSSLVPEQYF. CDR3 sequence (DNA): TGTGCCAGCAGTTCTCTGGTGCCCGAGCAGTACTTC.

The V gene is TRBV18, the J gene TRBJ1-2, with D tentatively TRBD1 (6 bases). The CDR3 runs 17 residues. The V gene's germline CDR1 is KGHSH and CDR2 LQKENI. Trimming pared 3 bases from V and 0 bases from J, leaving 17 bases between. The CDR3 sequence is CASSPNSGAPANYGYTF. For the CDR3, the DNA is TGTGCCAGCTCACCCAATTCAGGGGCGCCAGCTAACTATGGCTACACCTTC.

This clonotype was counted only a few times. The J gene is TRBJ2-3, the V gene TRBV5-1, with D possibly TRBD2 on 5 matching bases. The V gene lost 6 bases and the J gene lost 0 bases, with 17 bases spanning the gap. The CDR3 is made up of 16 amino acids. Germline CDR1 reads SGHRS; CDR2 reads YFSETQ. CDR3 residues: CASNLAGAVSTDTQYF. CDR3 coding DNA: TGCGCCAGCAACCTGGCGGGCGCGGTCAGCACAGATACGCAGTATTTT.

The DNA of the CDR3 is TGTGCCAGCAGCCGGTTTGGGGTCCGGAACACCGGGGAGCTGTTTTTT. It specifies CASSRFGVRNTGELFF. V and J are TRBV11-3 and TRBJ2-2; D gene unclear. This CDR3 has 16 residues. The germline V and J ends were trimmed by 5 bases and 1 base, with 14 bases remaining between them. The germline CDR1 and CDR2 sequences are SGHNT and YENEEA.

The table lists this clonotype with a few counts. CDR3 region: CASSGTVNGKPQHF. CDR3 coding DNA: TGTGCCAGCAGTGGGACAGTTAATGGGAAGCCCCAGCATTTT. The chain couples TRBV12-3 or TRBV12-4 to TRBJ1-5; 7 bases line up with TRBD1. CDR3 length equals 14 residues. Trimming removed 5 bases from V and 8 bases from J; junction bases left unmatched: 9.

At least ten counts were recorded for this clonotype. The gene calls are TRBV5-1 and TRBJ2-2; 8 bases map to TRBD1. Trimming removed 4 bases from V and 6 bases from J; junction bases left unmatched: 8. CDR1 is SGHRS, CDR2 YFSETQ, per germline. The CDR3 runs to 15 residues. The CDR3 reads CASSPDRAFAGELFF. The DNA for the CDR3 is TGCGCCAGCAGCCCGGACAGGGCCTTCGCCGGGGAGCTGTTTTTT. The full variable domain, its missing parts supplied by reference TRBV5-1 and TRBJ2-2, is KAGVTQTPRYLIKTRGQQVTLSCSPISGHRSVSWYQQTPGQGLQFLFEYFSETQRNKGNFPGRFSGRQFSNSRSEMNVSTLELGDSALYLCASSPDRAFAGELFFGEGSRLTVL.

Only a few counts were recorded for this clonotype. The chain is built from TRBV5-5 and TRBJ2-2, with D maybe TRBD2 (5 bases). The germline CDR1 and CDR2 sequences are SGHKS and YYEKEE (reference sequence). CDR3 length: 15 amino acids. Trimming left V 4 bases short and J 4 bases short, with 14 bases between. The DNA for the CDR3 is TGTGCCAGCAGCCTCCGAGGGTCTGTCACCGGGGAGCTGTTTTTT. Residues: CASSLRGSVTGELFF.

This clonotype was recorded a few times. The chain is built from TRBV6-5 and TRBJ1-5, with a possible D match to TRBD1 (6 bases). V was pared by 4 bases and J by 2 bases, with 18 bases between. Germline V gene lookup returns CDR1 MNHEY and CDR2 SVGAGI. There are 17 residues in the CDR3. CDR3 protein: CASSSSAGQRGNQPQHF. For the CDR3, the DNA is TGTGCCAGCAGTTCGTCTGCTGGACAGAGGGGCAATCAGCCCCAGCATTTT.

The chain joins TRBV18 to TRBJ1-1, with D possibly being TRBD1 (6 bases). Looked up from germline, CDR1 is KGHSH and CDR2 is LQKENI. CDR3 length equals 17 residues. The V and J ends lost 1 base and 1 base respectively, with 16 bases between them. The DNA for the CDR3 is TGTGCCAGCTCACCACGTTGGGGGGCAGGTGGGAACACTGAAGCTTTCTTT. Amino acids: CASSPRWGAGGNTEAFF.

As DNA, the CDR3 is TGTGCCAGCAGTACCCGGGATCTTATCCGCGAGCAGTACTTC. It is translated as CASSTRDLIREQYF. J is TRBJ2-7 and V is TRBV28, with D possibly being TRBD2 (5 bases). The CDR3 has 14 residues. V lost 5 bases and J 6 bases, leaving 17 bases between the germline ends. Germline CDR1 and CDR2: MDHEN and SYDVKM. Filled out from reference TRBV28 and TRBJ2-7, the complete variable domain reads DVKVTQSSRYLVKRTGEKVFLECVQDMDHENMFWYRQDPGLGLRLIYFSYDVKMKEKGDIPEGYSVSREKKERFSLILESASTNQTSMYLCASSTRDLIREQYFGPGTRLTVT.

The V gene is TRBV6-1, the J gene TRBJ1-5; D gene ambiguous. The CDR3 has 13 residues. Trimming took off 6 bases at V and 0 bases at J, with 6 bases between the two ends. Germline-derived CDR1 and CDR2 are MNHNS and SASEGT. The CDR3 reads CASRQNSNQPQHF. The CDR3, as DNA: TGTGCCAGCAGACAGAATAGCAATCAGCCCCAGCATTTT.